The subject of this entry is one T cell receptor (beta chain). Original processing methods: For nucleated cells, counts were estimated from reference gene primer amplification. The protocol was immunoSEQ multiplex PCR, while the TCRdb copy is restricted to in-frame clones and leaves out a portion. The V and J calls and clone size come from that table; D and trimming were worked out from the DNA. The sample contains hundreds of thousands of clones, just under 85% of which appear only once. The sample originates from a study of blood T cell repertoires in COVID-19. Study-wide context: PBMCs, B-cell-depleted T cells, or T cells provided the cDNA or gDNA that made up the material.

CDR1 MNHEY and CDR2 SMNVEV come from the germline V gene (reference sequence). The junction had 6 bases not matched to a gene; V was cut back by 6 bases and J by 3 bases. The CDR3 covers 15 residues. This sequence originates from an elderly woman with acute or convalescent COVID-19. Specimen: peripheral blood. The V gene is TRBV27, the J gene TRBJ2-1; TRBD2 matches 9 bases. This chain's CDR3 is CASRVSGSYYNEQFF. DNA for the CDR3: TGTGCCAGCAGAGTTAGCGGGAGCTACTACAATGAGCAGTTCTTC.